Included here is one T cell receptor (beta chain) sequence, with context. The data were taken from a study of blood T cell repertoires in COVID-19. Profiling relied on immunoSEQ multiplex PCR, and the TCRdb table lists in-frame clones only, not all of them. The sample contains fewer than 40,000 clones, approximately 90% of which appear only once. The material sequenced was peripheral blood. The receptor was isolated from a man aged 70 or older with active COVID-19.

Written as DNA, the CDR3 is TGTGCCAGCAGCTTCCGGGGGGGCTACACCTTC. It translates to CASSFRGGYTF. The rearrangement joins TRBV7-2 to TRBJ1-2, with a possible D match to TRBD1 (5 bases). Trimming cost V 3 bases and J 8 bases, with 7 bases left between them. The CDR3 consists of 11 residues. Germline V gives CDR1 SGHTA, CDR2 FQGNSA.